The text below deals with one TCR beta chain. These data are taken from a study of blood T cell repertoires in COVID-19. Study-level information: Samples of COVID-19 (acute and convalescent) were obtained from the United States, Italy and Spain. The analysed material was cDNA or gDNA that came from T cells, B-cell-depleted T cells, or PBMCs.

With 3 bases clipped from V and 4 bases from J, the junction kept 4 bases outside the gene matches. Germline values: CDR1 SGHRS, CDR2 YFSETQ. This CDR3 contains 14 residues. Under the authors' procedure: Reference gene primers were amplified, and this amplification served to estimate nucleated cell counts. The assay was immunoSEQ multiplex PCR, and TCRdb's table has in-frame clones only and misses some. D and trimming come from the DNA, and the V and J calls and clone size come from that table. The data hold roughly 70,000 clones, with around 75% observed a single time. This sequence originates from a man in his 70s with acute or convalescent COVID-19. The rearrangement joins TRBV5-1 to TRBJ2-1; 7 bases are shared with TRBD1. The sequencing input was peripheral blood. CDR3 sequence reads: CASSYGTAYNEQFF. CDR3 bases: TGCGCCAGCAGCTACGGGACAGCTTACAATGAGCAGTTCTTC.